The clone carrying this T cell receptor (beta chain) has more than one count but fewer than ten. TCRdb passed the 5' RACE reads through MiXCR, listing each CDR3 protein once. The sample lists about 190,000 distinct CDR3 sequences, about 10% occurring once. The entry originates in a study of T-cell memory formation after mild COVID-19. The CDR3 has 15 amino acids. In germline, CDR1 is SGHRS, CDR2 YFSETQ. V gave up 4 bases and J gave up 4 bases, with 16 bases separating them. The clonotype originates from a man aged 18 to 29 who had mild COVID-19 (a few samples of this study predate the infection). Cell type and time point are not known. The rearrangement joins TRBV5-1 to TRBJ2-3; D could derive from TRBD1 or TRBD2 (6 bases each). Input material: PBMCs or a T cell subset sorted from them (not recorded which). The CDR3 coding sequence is TGCGCCAGCAGCCGGGGGCTACCTCCCCCAGATACGCAGTATTTT. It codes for CASSRGLPPPDTQYF.